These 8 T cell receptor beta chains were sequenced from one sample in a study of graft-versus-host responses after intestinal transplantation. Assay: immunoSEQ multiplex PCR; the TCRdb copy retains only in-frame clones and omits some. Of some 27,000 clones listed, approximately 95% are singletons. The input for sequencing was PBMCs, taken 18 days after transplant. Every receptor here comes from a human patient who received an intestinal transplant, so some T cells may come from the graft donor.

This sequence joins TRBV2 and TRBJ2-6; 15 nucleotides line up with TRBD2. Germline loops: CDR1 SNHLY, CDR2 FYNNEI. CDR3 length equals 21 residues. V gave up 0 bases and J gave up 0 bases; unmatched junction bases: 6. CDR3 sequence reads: CASSEAGLAGGQSSGANVLTF. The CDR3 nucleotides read TGTGCCAGCAGTGAAGCTGGACTAGCGGGGGGGCAGAGCTCTGGGGCCAACGTCCTGACTTTC.

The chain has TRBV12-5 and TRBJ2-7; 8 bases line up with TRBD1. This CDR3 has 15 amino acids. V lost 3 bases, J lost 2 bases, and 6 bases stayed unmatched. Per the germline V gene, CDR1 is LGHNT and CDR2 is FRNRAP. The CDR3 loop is CASGLRHRGAYEQYF. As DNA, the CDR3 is TGTGCTAGTGGTTTACGCCACAGGGGGGCCTACGAGCAGTACTTC.

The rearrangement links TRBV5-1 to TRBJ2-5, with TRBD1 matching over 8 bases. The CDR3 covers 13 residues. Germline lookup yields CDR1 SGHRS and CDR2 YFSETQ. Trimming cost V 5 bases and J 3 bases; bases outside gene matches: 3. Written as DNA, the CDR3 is TGCGCCAGCAGTACAGGGGGTGAAGAGACCCAGTACTTC. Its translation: CASSTGGEETQYF.

This CDR3 is CASKSGGAEAFF. The DNA for the CDR3 is TGTGCCAGTAAGTCAGGGGGCGCGGAAGCTTTCTTT. The rearrangement uses TRBV27 and TRBJ1-1, with 8 positions matching TRBD1. Germline CDR1 is MNHEY and CDR2 is SMNVEV (reference sequence). This CDR3 has 12 amino acids. The V gene end was trimmed by 9 bases and the J gene end by 8 bases; junction bases not matched to a gene: 8.

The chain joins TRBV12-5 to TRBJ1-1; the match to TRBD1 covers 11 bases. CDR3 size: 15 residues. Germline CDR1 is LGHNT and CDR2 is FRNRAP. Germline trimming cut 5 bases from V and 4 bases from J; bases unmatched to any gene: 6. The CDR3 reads CASGASDRGLTEAFF. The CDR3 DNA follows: TGTGCTAGTGGTGCTTCGGACAGGGGGCTCACTGAAGCTTTCTTT. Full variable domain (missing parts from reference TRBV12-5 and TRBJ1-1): DARVTQTPRHKVTEMGQEVTMRCQPILGHNTVFWYRQTMMQGLELLAYFRNRAPLDDSGMPKDRFSAEMPDATLATLKIQPSEPRDSAVYFCASGASDRGLTEAFFGQGTRLTVV.

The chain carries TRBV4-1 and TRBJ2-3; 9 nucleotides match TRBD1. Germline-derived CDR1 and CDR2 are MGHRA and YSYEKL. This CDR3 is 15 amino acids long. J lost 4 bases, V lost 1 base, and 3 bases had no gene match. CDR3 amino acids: CASSQGRQGADTQYF. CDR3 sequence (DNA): TGCGCCAGCAGCCAAGGGCGACAGGGGGCAGATACGCAGTATTTT.

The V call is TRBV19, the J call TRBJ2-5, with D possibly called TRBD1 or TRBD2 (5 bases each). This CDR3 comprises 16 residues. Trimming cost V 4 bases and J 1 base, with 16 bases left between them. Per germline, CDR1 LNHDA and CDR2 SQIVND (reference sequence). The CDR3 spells CASSTNKWGSQETQYF. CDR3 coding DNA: TGTGCCAGTAGTACCAACAAGTGGGGGTCCCAAGAGACCCAGTACTTC.

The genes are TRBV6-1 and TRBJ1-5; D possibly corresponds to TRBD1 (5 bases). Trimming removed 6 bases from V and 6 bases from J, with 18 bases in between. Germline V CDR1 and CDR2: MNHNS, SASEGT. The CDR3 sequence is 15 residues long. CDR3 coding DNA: TGTGCCAGCAGCGAGGGACCCCCGGCGGGTCAGCCCCAGCATTTT. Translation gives CASSEGPPAGQPQHF.